One and the same sample provided the 19 T cell receptor beta chains below, sequenced in a study of T cell responses to AZD1222 COVID-19 vaccine. Libraries were prepared by immunoSEQ multiplex PCR; TCRdb keeps only in-frame clonotypes and omits some of them. The top ten hold 4.2% of the sample, which has some 120,000 clones, roughly 90% seen once. The sample here was peripheral blood, taken on day 0 of AZD1222 vaccination. Source of these receptors: an adult in good health.

The chain carries TRBV7-9 and TRBJ2-2, with TRBD2 identical over 8 bases. Germline CDR1 reads SEHNR; CDR2 reads FQNEAQ (reference sequence). The V and J ends lost 6 bases and 4 bases, in that order; junction bases with no gene match: 10. This CDR3 comprises 16 residues. This chain's CDR3 is CASRQEAGDPTGELFF. In DNA form, the CDR3 reads TGTGCCAGCAGGCAGGAAGCGGGGGACCCCACCGGGGAGCTGTTTTTT.

Points on this clone: The sample holds other DNA sequences that translate to the same CDR3. The chain couples TRBV6-2 or TRBV6-3 to TRBJ1-2; 8 bases fit TRBD1. The germline CDR1 and CDR2 sequences are MNHEY and SVGEGT. The CDR3 runs to 13 residues. Trimming cost V 6 bases and J 3 bases; bases outside gene matches: 3. The CDR3 reads CASSRDRYYGYTF. Written as DNA, the CDR3 is TGTGCCAGCAGCCGGGACAGGTACTATGGCTACACCTTC.

The V gene is TRBV4-2, the J gene TRBJ2-1; TRBD1 matches 7 bases. The length of the CDR3 is 16 residues. Germline-derived CDR1 and CDR2 are LGHNA and YNFKEQ. Trimming removed 0 bases from V and 5 bases from J; junction bases left unmatched: 7. This chain's CDR3 is CASSQDGATGDNEQFF. The CDR3, as DNA: TGTGCCAGCAGCCAAGACGGGGCTACAGGGGACAATGAGCAGTTCTTC.

The chain uses TRBV2 and TRBJ1-2; D unclear. Germline V CDR1 and CDR2: SNHLY, FYNNEI. This CDR3 has 12 residues. The ends were cut back, 3 bases at V and 7 bases at J, with 9 bases in the middle. CDR3 coding DNA: TGTGCCAGCAGTGAGTATGGCAGTGGCTACACCTTC. Amino acids: CASSEYGSGYTF.

This chain joins TRBV28 and TRBJ1-5; no clear D. Germline CDR1 MDHEN, CDR2 SYDVKM. V dropped 5 bases and J dropped 9 bases, with 11 bases sitting between them. The CDR3 is made up of 12 amino acids. The CDR3 loop is CASSRLLGPQHF. CDR3 DNA sequence: TGTGCCAGCAGTCGCCTCCTGGGGCCCCAGCATTTT.

The chain is built from TRBV5-4 and TRBJ2-2, with a tentative D call TRBD1 (5 bases). The V end was cut by 2 bases, the J end by 1 base, with 6 bases between. Per the germline V gene, CDR1 is SGHNT and CDR2 is YYREEE (reference sequence). The CDR3 loop spans 14 amino acids. The CDR3 DNA is TGTGCCAGCAGCTTAACAGGGAACACCGGGGAGCTGTTTTTT. This codes for CASSLTGNTGELFF.

As concerns this clone: Sequence at one end of the junction differs from germline and may be a read error. V and J are TRBV7-7 and TRBJ1-4; TRBD1 matches at 9 bases. CDR3 size: 15 residues. CDR1 SSHAT and CDR2 FNYEAQ come from the germline V gene (reference sequence). CDR3 nucleotides: TGTGCTAGCAGCTTGGGGGACAGGGAGGGAGAAAAACTGTTTTTT. Its protein product is CASSLGDREGEKLFF.

J is TRBJ2-7 and V is TRBV9; no clear D gene. The V and J ends lost 0 bases and 3 bases respectively, with 10 bases between them. This CDR3 spans 14 amino acids. CDR1 and CDR2 from the germline V gene are SGDLS and YYNGEE. The DNA of the CDR3 is TGTGCCAGCAGCGTAGGGGCAGGAGACTACGAGCAGTACTTC. Its protein is CASSVGAGDYEQYF.

The chain uses TRBV5-4 and TRBJ1-2; D may be TRBD1 (5 bases). The ends were cut back, 7 bases at V and 4 bases at J, with 8 bases in the middle. The germline gives CDR1 SGHNT, CDR2 YYREEE (reference sequence). The CDR3 sequence is 11 residues long. The CDR3 region has the DNA TGTGCCAGCTGGGGCCTCTATGGCTACACCTTC. This sequence encodes CASWGLYGYTF. The full variable domain, its missing parts supplied by reference TRBV5-4 and TRBJ1-2, is ETGVTQSPTHLIKTRGQQVTLRCSSQSGHNTVSWYQQALGQGPQFIFQYYREEENGRGNFPPRFSGLQFPNYSSELNVNALELDDSALYLCASWGLYGYTFGSGTRLTVV.

V gene TRBV2 combines with J gene TRBJ2-7; maybe TRBD2 (7 bases). Germline assignment: CDR1 SNHLY and CDR2 FYNNEI. Between the trimmed V and J ends, which lost 11 bases and 5 bases, there was a span of 22 bases. This CDR3 is built from 14 residues. The CDR3 DNA sequence: TGTGCCGGGGGGGACACTATCCCTCCGGACGAGCAGTACTTC. This encodes CAGGDTIPPDEQYF.

The rearrangement joins TRBV11-3 to TRBJ1-1; D is unresolved. Germline-derived CDR1 and CDR2 are SGHNT and YENEEA. There are 13 residues in the CDR3. V lost 3 bases and J lost 7, with 12 bases in between. The CDR3 region has the DNA TGTGCCAGCAGCTTCGGAGCGGGCGGTGAAGCTTTCTTT. Protein sequence: CASSFGAGGEAFF.

The chain carries TRBV4-1 and TRBJ2-2; TRBD2 matches 11 bases. The CDR3 totals 17 residues. After removal of 3 bases from V and 5 bases from J, the junction contained 8 bases not matched to a gene. CDR1 is MGHRA and CDR2 is YSYEKL in the germline V gene. CDR3 sequence (DNA): TGCGCCAGCAGCCAGCTTATAGCGGGGGGGGCAACCGGGGAGCTGTTTTTT. It is translated as CASSQLIAGGATGELFF.

This chain uses TRBV18 with TRBJ1-2; 7 bases agree with TRBD1. Germline CDR1 reads KGHSH; CDR2 reads LQKENI. V was pared by 3 bases and J by 6 bases, with 4 bases of the junction left unmatched. The CDR3 is 13 residues long. The CDR3 DNA is TGTGCCAGCTCACCGTCACAGGGGAATGGCTACACCTTC. This sequence encodes CASSPSQGNGYTF.

CDR3: CATTSGSGRGTGELFF. For the CDR3, the DNA is TGCGCCACCACCTCGGGTAGCGGGAGAGGGACCGGGGAGCTGTTTTTT. The V and J genes are TRBV5-1 and TRBJ2-2; 9 bases are a match to TRBD2. This CDR3 has 16 amino acids. The germline gives CDR1 SGHRS, CDR2 YFSETQ. V was pared by 9 bases and J by 5 bases, with 14 bases of the junction left unmatched.

Of note for this clone: One end of the junction is discordant with germline, which a read error may explain. The genes are TRBV29-1 and TRBJ2-7, with D tentatively TRBD1 (5 bases). This CDR3 is 14 amino acids long. From germline, CDR1 is SQVTM and CDR2 ANQGSEA. The CDR3 DNA reads TGCAGCCTAGGCCCGTTCACAGGAAGAGTAGAGTGGGACTTC. Encoded protein: CSLGPFTGRVEWDF.

The J gene is TRBJ1-2, the V gene TRBV3-1 (or the pseudogene TRBV3-2); possibly TRBD1 for D (5 bases). This CDR3 region has 13 residues. V was cut by 5 bases and J by 2 bases, with 9 bases left in between. Germline CDR1 reads LGHDT; CDR2 reads YNNKEL (reference sequence). In nucleotides, the CDR3 is TGTGCCAGCAGCGGCCGGGACAACTATGGCTACACCTTC. As protein: CASSGRDNYGYTF.

This chain joins TRBV21-1 and TRBJ2-1. TRBV21-1 is a known pseudogene. This CDR3 comprises 13 residues. CDR3 sequence: CASSPLGSLRQFF. CDR3 DNA sequence: TGTGCCAGCAGCCCCCTGGGGTCCTTGAGGCAGTTCTTC.

The chain combines TRBV30 with TRBJ1-2; D is undetermined. V dropped 0 bases and J dropped 5 bases, with 4 bases sitting between them. The CDR3 length is 11 residues. Germline V lookup: CDR1 GTSNPN, CDR2 SVGIG (reference sequence). The CDR3 DNA follows: TGTGCCTGGAGTGTTCGGTATGGCTACACCTTC. Translating gives CAWSVRYGYTF.

The rearrangement links TRBV18 to TRBJ1-5; perhaps TRBD1 as D (6 bases). V was pared by 2 bases and J by 6 bases, with 14 bases between. This CDR3 has 15 residues. Germline V gene data show CDR1 as KGHSH and CDR2 as LQKENI. The CDR3 protein is CASSPNGGAGQPQHF. The CDR3 coding sequence is TGTGCCAGCTCACCAAATGGGGGGGCTGGTCAGCCCCAGCATTTT.